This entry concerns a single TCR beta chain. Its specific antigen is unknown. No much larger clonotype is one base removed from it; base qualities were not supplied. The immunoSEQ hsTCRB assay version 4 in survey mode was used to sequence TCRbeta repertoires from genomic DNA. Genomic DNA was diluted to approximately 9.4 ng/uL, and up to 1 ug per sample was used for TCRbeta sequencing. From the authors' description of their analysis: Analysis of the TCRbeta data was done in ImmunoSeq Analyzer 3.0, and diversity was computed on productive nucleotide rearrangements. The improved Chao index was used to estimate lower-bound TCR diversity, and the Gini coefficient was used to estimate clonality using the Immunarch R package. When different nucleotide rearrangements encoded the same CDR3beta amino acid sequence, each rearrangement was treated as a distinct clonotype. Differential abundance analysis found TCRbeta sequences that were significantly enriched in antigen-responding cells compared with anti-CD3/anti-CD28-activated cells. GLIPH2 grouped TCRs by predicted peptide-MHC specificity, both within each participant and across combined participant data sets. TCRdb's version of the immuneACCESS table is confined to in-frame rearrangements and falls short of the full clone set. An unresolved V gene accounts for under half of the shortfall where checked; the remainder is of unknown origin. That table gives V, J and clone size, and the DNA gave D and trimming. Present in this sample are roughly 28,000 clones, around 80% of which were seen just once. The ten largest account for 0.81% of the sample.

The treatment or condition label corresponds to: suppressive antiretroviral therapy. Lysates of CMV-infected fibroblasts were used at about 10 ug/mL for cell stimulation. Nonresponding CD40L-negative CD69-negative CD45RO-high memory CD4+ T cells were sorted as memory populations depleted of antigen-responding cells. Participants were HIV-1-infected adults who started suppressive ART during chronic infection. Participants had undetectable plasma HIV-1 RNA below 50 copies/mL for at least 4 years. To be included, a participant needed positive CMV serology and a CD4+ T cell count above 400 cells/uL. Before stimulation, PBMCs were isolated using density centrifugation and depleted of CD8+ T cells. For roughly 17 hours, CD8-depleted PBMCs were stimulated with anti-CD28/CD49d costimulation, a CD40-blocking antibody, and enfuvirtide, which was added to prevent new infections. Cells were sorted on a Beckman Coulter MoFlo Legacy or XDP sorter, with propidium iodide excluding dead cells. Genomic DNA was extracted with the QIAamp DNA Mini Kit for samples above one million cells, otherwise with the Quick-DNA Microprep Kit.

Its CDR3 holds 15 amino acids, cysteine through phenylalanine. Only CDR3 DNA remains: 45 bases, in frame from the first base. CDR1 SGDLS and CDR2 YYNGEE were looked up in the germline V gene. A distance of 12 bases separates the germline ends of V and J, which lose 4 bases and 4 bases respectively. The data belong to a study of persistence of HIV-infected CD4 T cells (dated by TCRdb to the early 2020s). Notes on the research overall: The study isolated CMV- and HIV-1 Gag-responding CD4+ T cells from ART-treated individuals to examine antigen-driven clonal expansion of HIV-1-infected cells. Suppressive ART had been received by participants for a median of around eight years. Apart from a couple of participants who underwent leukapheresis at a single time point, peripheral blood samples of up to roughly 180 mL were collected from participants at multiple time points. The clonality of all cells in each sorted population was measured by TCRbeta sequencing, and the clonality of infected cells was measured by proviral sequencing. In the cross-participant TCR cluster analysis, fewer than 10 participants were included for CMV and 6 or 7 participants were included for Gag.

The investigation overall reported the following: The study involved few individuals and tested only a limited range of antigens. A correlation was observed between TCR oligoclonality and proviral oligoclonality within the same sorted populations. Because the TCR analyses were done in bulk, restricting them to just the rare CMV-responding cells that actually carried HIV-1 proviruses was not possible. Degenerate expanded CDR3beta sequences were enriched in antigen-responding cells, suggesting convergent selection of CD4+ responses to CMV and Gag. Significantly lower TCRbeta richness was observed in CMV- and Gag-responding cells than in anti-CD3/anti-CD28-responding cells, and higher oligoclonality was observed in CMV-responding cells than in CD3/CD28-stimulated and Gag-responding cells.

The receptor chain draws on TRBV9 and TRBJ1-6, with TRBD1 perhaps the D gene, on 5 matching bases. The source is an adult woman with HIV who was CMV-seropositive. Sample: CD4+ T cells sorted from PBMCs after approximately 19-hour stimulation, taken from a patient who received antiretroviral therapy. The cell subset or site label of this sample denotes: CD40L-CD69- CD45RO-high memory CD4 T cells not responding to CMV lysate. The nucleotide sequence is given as TGTGCCAGCAGCTCCCCGGGACTGTATAATTCACCCCTCCACTTT. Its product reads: CASSSPGLYNSPLHF. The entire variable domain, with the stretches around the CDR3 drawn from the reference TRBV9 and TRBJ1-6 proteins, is DSGVTQTPKHLITATGQRVTLRCSPRSGDLSVYWYQQSLDQGLQFLIQYYNGEERAKGNILERFSAQQFPDLHSELNLSSLELGDSALYFCASSSPGLYNSPLHFGNGTRLTVT.